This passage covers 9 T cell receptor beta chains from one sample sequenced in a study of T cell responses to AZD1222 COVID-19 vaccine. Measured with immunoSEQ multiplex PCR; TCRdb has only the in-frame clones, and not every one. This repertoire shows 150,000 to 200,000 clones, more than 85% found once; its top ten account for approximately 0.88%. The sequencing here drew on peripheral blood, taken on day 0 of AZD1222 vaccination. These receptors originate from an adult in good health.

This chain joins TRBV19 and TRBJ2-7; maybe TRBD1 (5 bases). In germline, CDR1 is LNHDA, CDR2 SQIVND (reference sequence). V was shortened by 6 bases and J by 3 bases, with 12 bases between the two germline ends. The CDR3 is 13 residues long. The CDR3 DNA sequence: TGTGCCAGTAGCCTTCGCGACAGCTACGAGCAGTACTTC. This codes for CASSLRDSYEQYF.

DNA for the CDR3: TGTGCCAGCAGCCTTAACACCGGGGAGCTGTTTTTT. Translation: CASSLNTGELFF. This rearrangement joins TRBV5-4 to TRBJ2-2, with D hard to call. V was pared by 4 bases and J by 2 bases, with 3 bases between. Germline loops: CDR1 SGHNT, CDR2 YYREEE (reference sequence). This CDR3 has 12 residues.

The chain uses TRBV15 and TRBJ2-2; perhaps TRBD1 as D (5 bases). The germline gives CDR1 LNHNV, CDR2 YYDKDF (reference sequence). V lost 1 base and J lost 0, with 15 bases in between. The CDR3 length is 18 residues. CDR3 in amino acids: CATSRVSQGSANTGELFF. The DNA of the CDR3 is TGTGCCACCAGCAGAGTCTCCCAGGGCTCCGCGAACACCGGGGAGCTGTTTTTT.

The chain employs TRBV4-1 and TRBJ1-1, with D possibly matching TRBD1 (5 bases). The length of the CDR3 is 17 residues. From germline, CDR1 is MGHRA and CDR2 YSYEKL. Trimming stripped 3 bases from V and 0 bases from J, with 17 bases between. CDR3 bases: TGCGCCAGCAGCCACGCCCCCCGGGGCACTATGAACACTGAAGCTTTCTTT. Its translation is CASSHAPRGTMNTEAFF.

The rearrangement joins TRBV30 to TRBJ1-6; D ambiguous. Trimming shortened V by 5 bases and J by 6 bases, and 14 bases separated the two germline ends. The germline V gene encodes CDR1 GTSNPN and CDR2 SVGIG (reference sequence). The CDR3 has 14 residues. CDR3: CAWGLSRLNSPLHF. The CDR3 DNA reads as TGTGCCTGGGGCTTAAGCCGGCTTAATTCACCCCTCCACTTT.

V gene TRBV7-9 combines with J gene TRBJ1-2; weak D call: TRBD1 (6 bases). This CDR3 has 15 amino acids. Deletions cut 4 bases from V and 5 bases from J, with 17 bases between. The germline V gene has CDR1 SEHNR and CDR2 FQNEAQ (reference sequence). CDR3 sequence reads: CASSSPKQGRYGYTF. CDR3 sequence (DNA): TGTGCCAGCAGCTCCCCCAAGCAGGGGAGGTATGGCTACACCTTC.

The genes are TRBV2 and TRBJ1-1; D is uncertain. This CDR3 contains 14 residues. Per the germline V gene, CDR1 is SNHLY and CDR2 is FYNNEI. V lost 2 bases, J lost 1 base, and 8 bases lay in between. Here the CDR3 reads CASSELSENTEAFF. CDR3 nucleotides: TGTGCCAGCAGTGAACTCTCGGAGAACACTGAAGCTTTCTTT.

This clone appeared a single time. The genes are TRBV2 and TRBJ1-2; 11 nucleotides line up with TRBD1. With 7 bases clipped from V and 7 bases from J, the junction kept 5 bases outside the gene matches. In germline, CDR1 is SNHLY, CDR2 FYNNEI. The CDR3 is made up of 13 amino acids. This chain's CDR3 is CASKGTGGGGYTF. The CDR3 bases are TGTGCCAGCAAAGGGACAGGGGGAGGTGGCTACACCTTC.

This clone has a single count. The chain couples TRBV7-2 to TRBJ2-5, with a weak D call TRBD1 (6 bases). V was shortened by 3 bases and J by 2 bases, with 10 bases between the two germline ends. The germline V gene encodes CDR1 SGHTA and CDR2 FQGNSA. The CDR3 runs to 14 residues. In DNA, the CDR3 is TGTGCCAGCAGCTTGGCAGGGGTTCAAGAGACCCAGTACTTC. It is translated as CASSLAGVQETQYF.